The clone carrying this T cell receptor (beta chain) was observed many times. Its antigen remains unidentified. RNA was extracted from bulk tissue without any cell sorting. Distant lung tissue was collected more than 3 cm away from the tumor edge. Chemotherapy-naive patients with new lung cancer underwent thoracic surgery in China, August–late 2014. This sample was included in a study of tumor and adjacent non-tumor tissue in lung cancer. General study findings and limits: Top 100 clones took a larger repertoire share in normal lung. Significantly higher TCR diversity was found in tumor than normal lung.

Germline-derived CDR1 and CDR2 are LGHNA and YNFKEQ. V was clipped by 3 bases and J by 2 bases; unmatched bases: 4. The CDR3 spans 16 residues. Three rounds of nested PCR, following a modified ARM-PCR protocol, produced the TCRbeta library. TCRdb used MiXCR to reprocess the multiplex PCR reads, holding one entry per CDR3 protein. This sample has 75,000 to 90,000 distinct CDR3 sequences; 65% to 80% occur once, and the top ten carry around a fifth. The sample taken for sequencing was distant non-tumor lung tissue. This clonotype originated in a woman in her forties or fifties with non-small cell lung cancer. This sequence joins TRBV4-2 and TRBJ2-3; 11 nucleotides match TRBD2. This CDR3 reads CASSQMTSGDTDTQYF. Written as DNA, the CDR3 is TGTGCCAGCAGCCAGATGACTAGCGGGGACACAGATACGCAGTATTTT.